What follows are 17 T cell receptor beta chains derived from one specimen sequenced in a study of post-analysis software for immune sequencing data. Points from the study as a whole: TRBV5-6, TRBV5-1 and TRBV20-1 were among five TRBV segments more frequent in patients than controls.

Antigen specificity for these receptors is unknown. TCR beta cDNA libraries included unique molecular identifiers. MiXCR, applied by TCRdb to the PCR reads, yields one record per CDR3 protein. The data show about 540,000 distinct CDR3 sequences, with approximately 31% seen just once and roughly 6% held by the top ten. The sample taken for sequencing was blood. The receptor set was obtained from a girl between 2 and 17 years old with multiple sclerosis.

This clonotype was observed a handful of times. The rearrangement joins TRBV29-1 to TRBJ2-3, with 8 bases lining up with TRBD2. The CDR3 has 14 amino acids. Germline lookup yields CDR1 SQVTM and CDR2 ANQGSEA. The trim removed 6 bases at V and 5 bases at J, leaving 10 bases unmatched. The CDR3 loop is CSVLAGRTGDTQYF. In DNA, the CDR3 is TGCAGCGTGTTAGCGGGACGAACAGGAGATACGCAGTATTTT.

This clonotype came up a few times. The chain uses TRBV9 and TRBJ2-6; D might be TRBD1 (5 bases). Germline CDR1 SGDLS, CDR2 YYNGEE. The CDR3 is made up of 16 amino acids. V was cut by 3 bases and J by 2 bases, with 12 bases left in between. The CDR3: CASSGGSDTGANVLTF. The CDR3 DNA is TGTGCCAGCAGCGGGGGCAGCGATACTGGGGCCAACGTCCTGACTTTC.

The chain recombines TRBV20-1 with TRBJ2-5; D could derive from TRBD1 or TRBD2 (6 bases each). The CDR3 loop spans 14 amino acids. The V end was cut by 6 bases, the J end by 2 bases, with 16 bases between. Looked up from germline, CDR1 is DFQATT and CDR2 is SNEGSKA (reference sequence). DNA of the CDR3: TGCAGTGCCCGGGACACCCGGGGGCAAGAGACCCAGTACTTC. Protein: CSARDTRGQETQYF.

This clonotype was found a few times. The chain combines TRBV15 with TRBJ1-6; tentative D call: TRBD1 (5 bases). The V end was cut by 5 bases, the J end by 10 bases, with 24 bases between. This CDR3 comprises 17 residues. From germline, CDR1 is LNHNV and CDR2 YYDKDF (reference sequence). CDR3 protein: CATSPTSSTRAGSPLHF. As DNA, the CDR3 is TGTGCCACCAGCCCCACCTCCTCTACCAGGGCTGGATCACCCCTCCACTTT. Full variable domain (missing parts from reference TRBV15 and TRBJ1-6): DAMVIQNPRYQVTQFGKPVTLSCSQTLNHNVMYWYQQKSSQAPKLLFHYYDKDFNNEADTPDNFQSRRPNTSFCFLDIRSPGLGDTAMYLCATSPTSSTRAGSPLHFGNGTRLTVT.

CDR3 in amino acids: CASSYTPTGLGNIQYF. In nucleotides, the CDR3 is TGTGCCAGCAGTTACACACCGACCGGATTAGGAAACATTCAGTACTTC. The chain recombines TRBV6-6 with TRBJ2-4; D remains unclear. The CDR3 has 16 amino acids. With 2 bases removed from V and 6 bases from J, the gap between germline ends came to 17 bases. Germline V gene sequence: CDR1 MNHNY, CDR2 SVGAGI (reference sequence).

The table lists this clonotype with many counts. The chain carries TRBV20-1 and TRBJ2-7; D not resolved. Between the trimmed V and J ends, which lost 6 bases and 5 bases, there was a span of 11 bases. This CDR3 spans 11 amino acids. Germline assignment: CDR1 DFQATT and CDR2 SNEGSKA (reference sequence). The CDR3 spells CSALLQNEQYF. For the CDR3, the DNA is TGCAGTGCCCTACTACAGAACGAGCAGTACTTC.

The V call is TRBV5-1, the J call TRBJ1-1; 11 bases agree with TRBD1. After removal of 4 bases from V and 5 bases from J, the junction contained 4 bases not matched to a gene. This CDR3 has 14 amino acids. From germline, CDR1 is SGHRS and CDR2 YFSETQ. CDR3 nucleotide sequence: TGCGCCAGCAGCGCCGGGACAGGGGGGACTGAAGCTTTCTTT. This gives the protein CASSAGTGGTEAFF.

V usage is TRBV28 and J usage is TRBJ2-7, with 8 bases identical to TRBD1. V lost 3 bases, J lost 7 bases, and 20 bases stayed unmatched. The germline V gene encodes CDR1 MDHEN and CDR2 SYDVKM. This CDR3 region has 18 residues. Here the CDR3 reads CASSFWPRTGLAPGEQYF. Written as DNA, the CDR3 is TGTGCCAGCAGTTTTTGGCCGAGGACAGGGCTGGCCCCTGGGGAGCAGTACTTC.

This clonotype turned up a few times. The rearrangement joins TRBV10-3 to TRBJ1-1; D might be TRBD1 (5 bases). The CDR3 sequence is 16 residues long. Germline-derived CDR1 and CDR2 are ENHRY and SYGVKD. V shed 0 bases and J shed 1 base, with 12 bases lying between them. Here the CDR3 DNA reads TGTGCCATCAGTGAGTCGTTGGGACGGAAGAACACTGAAGCTTTCTTT. Encoded protein: CAISESLGRKNTEAFF.

At least ten counts were recorded for this clonotype. A read error may account for a junction end that differs from germline. This rearrangement joins TRBV5-1 to TRBJ1-2; D unresolved. There are 13 residues in the CDR3. Germline CDR1 is SGHRS and CDR2 is YFSETQ. The CDR3 is CASSLGENYGYTF. DNA for the CDR3: TGTGCCAGCAGCTTAGGCGAGAACTATGGCTACACCTTC.

This clonotype was seen a few times. The chain links TRBV18 to TRBJ2-1; 9 bases are a match to TRBD2. The CDR3 contains 17 residues. V lost 1 base to trimming and J lost 6 bases; unmatched junction nucleotides: 10. Germline V lookup: CDR1 KGHSH, CDR2 LQKENI. CDR3 sequence: CASSPQQLGTSFNEQFF. CDR3 coding DNA: TGTGCCAGCTCACCACAACAGTTAGGGACTAGCTTCAATGAGCAGTTCTTC.

The chain links TRBV3-1 to TRBJ2-3; D is unclear. Germline V gives CDR1 LGHDT, CDR2 YNNKEL (reference sequence). The CDR3 covers 13 residues. The ends were cut back, 0 bases at V and 6 bases at J, with 7 bases in the middle. In DNA form, the CDR3 reads TGTGCCAGCAGCCAAGATCTTACGGATACGCAGTATTTT. Translating it yields CASSQDLTDTQYF.

This sequence joins TRBV5-1 and TRBJ2-1; D possibly corresponds to TRBD2 (7 bases). Trimming cost V 3 bases and J 6 bases, with 22 bases left between them. Germline V CDR1 and CDR2: SGHRS, YFSETQ. The CDR3 length is 17 residues. This CDR3 reads CASSSKDGGPGLNEQFF. In DNA, the CDR3 is TGCGCCAGCAGCTCTAAGGACGGGGGGCCAGGCCTCAATGAGCAGTTCTTC.

This chain connects TRBV7-2 to TRBJ2-1; 14 bases fit TRBD2. V lost 4 bases to trimming and J lost 0 bases; unmatched junction nucleotides: 8. CDR3 length equals 19 residues. Germline V gives CDR1 SGHTA, CDR2 FQGNSA. The CDR3 DNA follows: TGTGCCAGCAGCTCCGGGACTAGCGGGGGTCGTGGCTCCTACAATGAGCAGTTCTTC. Residues: CASSSGTSGGRGSYNEQFF.

This clonotype was found a few times. The V call is TRBV20-1, the J call TRBJ2-7; either TRBD1 or TRBD2 may supply D (5 bases each). Germline CDR1 is DFQATT and CDR2 is SNEGSKA (reference sequence). The CDR3 is 12 residues long. The V and J ends lost 2 bases and 3 bases respectively, with 8 bases between them. This CDR3 reads CSARRDRYEQYF. Here the CDR3 DNA reads TGCAGTGCTAGACGGGACCGCTACGAGCAGTACTTC.

V gene TRBV20-1 combines with J gene TRBJ2-1; the D gene is possibly TRBD1 (6 bases). This CDR3 has 15 amino acids. Germline CDR1 and CDR2: DFQATT and SNEGSKA (reference sequence). V dropped 3 bases and J dropped 4 bases, with 16 bases sitting between them. DNA for the CDR3: TGCAGTGCTAGCGACCCGTCGCAGGGGTACAATGAGCAGTTCTTC. This codes for CSASDPSQGYNEQFF.

The genes are TRBV7-8 and TRBJ1-1; D is ambiguous. CDR1 SGHVS and CDR2 FQNEAQ come from the germline V gene. The CDR3 has 15 residues. Trimming shortened V by 1 base and J by 0 bases, and 9 bases separated the two germline ends. CDR3 in amino acids: CASSLEVTLNTEAFF. The CDR3 region has the DNA TGTGCCAGCAGCTTAGAGGTCACCTTGAACACTGAAGCTTTCTTT.